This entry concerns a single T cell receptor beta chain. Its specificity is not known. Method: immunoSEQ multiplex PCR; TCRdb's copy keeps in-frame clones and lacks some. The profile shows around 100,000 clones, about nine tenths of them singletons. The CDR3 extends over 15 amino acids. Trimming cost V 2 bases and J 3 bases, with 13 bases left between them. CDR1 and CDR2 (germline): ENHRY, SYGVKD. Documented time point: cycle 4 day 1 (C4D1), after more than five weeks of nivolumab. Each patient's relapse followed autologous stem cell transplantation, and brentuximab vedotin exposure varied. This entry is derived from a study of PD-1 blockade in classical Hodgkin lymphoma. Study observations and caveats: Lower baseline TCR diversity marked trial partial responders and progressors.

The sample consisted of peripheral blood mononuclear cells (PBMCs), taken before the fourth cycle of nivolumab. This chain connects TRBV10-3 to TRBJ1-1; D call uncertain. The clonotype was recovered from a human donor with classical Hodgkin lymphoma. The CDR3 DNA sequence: TGTGCCATCAGTGAGCCCCGGACCGCTGACACTGAAGCTTTCTTT. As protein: CAISEPRTADTEAFF.